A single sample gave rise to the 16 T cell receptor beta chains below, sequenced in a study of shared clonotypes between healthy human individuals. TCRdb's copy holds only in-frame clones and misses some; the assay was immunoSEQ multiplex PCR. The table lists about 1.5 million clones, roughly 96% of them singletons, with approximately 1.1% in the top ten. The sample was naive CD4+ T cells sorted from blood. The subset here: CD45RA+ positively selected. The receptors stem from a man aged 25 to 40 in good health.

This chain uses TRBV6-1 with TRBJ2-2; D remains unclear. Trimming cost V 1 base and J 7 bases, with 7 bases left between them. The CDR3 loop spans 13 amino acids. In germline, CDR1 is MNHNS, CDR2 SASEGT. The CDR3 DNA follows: TGTGCCAGCAGTGAAGTGGGCTACGGGGAGCTGTTTTTT. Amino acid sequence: CASSEVGYGELFF.

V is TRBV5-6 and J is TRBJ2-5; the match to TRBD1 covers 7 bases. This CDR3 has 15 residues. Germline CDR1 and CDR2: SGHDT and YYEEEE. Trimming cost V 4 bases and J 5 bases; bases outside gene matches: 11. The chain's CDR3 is CASSPEGARRETQYF. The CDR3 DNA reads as TGTGCCAGCAGCCCCGAGGGGGCCCGCCGGGAGACCCAGTACTTC.

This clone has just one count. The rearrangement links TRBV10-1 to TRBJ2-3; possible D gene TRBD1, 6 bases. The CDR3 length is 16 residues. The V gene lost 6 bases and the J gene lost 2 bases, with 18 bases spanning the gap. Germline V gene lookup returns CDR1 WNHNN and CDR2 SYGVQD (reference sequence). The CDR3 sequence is CASSRGPRENTDTQYF. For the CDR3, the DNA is TGCGCCAGCAGCAGGGGTCCCCGAGAAAACACAGATACGCAGTATTTT.

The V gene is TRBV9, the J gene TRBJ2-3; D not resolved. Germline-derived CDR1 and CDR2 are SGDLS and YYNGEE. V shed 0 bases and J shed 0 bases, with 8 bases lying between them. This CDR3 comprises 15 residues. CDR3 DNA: TGTGCCAGCAGCGTAGAGGGCACTAGCACAGATACGCAGTATTTT. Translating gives CASSVEGTSTDTQYF.

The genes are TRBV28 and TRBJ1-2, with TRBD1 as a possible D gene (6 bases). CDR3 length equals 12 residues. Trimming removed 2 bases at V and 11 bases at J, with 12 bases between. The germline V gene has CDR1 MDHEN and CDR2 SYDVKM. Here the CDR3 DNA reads TGTGCCAGCAGTTTACAGACAGGCGAATACACCTTC. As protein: CASSLQTGEYTF.

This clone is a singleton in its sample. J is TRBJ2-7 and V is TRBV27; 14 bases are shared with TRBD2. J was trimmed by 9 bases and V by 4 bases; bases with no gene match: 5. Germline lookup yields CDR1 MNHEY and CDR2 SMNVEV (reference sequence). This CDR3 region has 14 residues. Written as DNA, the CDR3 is TGTGCCAGCAGTTCTCAGGGACTAGCGGGAGTGCAGTACTTC. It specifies CASSSQGLAGVQYF.

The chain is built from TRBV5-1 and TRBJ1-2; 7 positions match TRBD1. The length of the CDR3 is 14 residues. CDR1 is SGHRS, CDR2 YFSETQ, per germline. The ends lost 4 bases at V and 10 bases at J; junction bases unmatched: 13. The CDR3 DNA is TGCGCCAGCAGCAGGGAAGGGGACAGTTTGTTCTACACCTTC. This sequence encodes CASSREGDSLFYTF.

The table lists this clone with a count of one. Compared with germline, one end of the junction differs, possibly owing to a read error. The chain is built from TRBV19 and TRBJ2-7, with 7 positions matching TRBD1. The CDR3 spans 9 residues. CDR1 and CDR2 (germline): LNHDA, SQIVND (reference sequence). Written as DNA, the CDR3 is TGTGCCAGTGAGGGACAGTTCGTTTTC. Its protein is CASEGQFVF.

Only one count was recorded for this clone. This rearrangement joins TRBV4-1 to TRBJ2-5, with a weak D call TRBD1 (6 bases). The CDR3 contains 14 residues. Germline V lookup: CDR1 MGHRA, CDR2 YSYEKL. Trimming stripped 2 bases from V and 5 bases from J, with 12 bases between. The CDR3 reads CASSQFDRSETQYF. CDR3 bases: TGCGCCAGCAGCCAATTTGACAGGTCGGAGACCCAGTACTTC.

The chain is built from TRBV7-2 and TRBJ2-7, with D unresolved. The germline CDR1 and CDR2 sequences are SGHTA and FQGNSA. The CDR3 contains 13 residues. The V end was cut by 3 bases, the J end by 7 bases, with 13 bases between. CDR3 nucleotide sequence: TGTGCCAGCAGCTTGGGCCTAGTTGGGGAGCAGTACTTC. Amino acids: CASSLGLVGEQYF.

The CDR3 DNA sequence: TGTGCCAGCAGTTTTACATCGGGTCAGACAAGGGGAGCTTTCTTT. As protein: CASSFTSGQTRGAFF. The V gene is TRBV28, the J gene TRBJ1-1, with D perhaps TRBD1 (5 bases). Trimming took 3 bases from V and 10 from J, leaving 21 bases between them. The V gene's germline CDR1 is MDHEN and CDR2 SYDVKM. CDR3 length: 15 residues. Looking up the rest from reference TRBV28 and TRBJ1-1 gives the full variable domain: DVKVTQSSRYLVKRTGEKVFLECVQDMDHENMFWYRQDPGLGLRLIYFSYDVKMKEKGDIPEGYSVSREKKERFSLILESASTNQTSMYLCASSFTSGQTRGAFFGQGTRLTVV.

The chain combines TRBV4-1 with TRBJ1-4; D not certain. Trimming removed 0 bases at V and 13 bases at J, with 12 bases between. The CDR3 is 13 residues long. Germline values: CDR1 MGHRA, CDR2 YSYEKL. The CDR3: CASSQEGLKGLFF. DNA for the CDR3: TGCGCCAGCAGCCAAGAGGGGTTGAAGGGACTGTTTTTT.

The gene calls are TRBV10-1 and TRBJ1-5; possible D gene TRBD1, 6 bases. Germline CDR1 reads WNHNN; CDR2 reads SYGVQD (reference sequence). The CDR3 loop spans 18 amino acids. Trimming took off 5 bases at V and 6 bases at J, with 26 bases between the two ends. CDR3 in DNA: TGCGCCAGCAGTCCTGGCCCCGGGGGGGCTTCGGGCAGTCAGCCCCAGCATTTT. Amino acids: CASSPGPGGASGSQPQHF.

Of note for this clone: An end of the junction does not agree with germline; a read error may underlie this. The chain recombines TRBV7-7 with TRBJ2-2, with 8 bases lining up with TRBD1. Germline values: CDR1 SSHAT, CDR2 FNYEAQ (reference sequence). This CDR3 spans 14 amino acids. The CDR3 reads CASSPGQVPGELFF. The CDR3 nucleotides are TGTGCTAGCAGCCCGGGACAGGTCCCCGGGGAGCTGTTTTTT.

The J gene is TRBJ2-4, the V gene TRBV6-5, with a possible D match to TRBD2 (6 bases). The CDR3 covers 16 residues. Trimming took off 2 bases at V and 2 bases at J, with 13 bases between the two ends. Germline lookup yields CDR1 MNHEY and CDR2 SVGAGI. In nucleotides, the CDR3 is TGTGCCAGCAGTTACGCCCGGGGGATGTCCAAAAACATTCAGTACTTC. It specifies CASSYARGMSKNIQYF.

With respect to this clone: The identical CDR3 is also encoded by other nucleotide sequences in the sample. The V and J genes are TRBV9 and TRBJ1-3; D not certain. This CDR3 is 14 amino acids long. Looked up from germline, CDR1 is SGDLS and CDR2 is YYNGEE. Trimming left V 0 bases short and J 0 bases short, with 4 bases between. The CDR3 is CASSVGASGNTIYF. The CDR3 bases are TGTGCCAGCAGCGTAGGGGCCTCTGGAAACACCATATATTTT.